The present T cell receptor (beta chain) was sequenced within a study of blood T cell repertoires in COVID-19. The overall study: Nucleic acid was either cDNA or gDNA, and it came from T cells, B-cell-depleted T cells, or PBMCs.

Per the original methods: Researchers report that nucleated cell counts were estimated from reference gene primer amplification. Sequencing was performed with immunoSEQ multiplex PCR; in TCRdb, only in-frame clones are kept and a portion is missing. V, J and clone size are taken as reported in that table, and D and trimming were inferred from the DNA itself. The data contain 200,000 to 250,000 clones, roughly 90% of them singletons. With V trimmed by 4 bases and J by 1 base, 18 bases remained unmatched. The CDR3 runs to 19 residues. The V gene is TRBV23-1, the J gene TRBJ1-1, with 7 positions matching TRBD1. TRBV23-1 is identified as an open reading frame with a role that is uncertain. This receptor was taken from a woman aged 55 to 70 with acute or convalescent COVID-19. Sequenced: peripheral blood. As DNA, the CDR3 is TGCGCCAGCAGTCCAAAGGGGGACGGGACAGTTGTCTCGAACACTGAAGCTTTCTTT. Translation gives CASSPKGDGTVVSNTEAFF.